Listed here are 28 T cell receptor beta chains from one sample, sequenced in a study of radiation and T cells in renal cell carcinoma. Time point denoted: blood 4 weeks post-SBRT, at nephrectomy. This sample's treatment: 15 Gy SBRT to primary tumor, nephrectomy 4 weeks later. Here immunoSEQ multiplex PCR was the method, and the copy in TCRdb shows in-frame clones only, minus some. This table has roughly 90,000 clones, approximately 80% appearing once. This specimen was blood, taken from a patient whose treatment included radiotherapy and nephrectomy. The receptor set was obtained from a man aged 45-65 years with renal cell carcinoma.

This clone turned up a few times. The rearrangement uses TRBV7-8 and TRBJ2-2; 12 bases map to TRBD2. Losses at the gene ends were 4 bases for V and 4 bases for J; bases not matched to a gene: 7. The CDR3 is 17 residues long. Germline loops: CDR1 SGHVS, CDR2 FQNEAQ. CDR3 bases: TGTGCCAGCAGCTCTACTAGCGGGGGGAGAGGCACCGGGGAGCTGTTTTTT. Translating gives CASSSTSGGRGTGELFF.

This rearrangement joins TRBV5-1 to TRBJ1-4, with D unresolved. This CDR3 has 15 residues. V lost 0 bases, J lost 7 bases, and 13 bases lay in between. CDR1 is SGHRS and CDR2 is YFSETQ in the germline V gene. The CDR3 nucleotides read TGCGCCAGCAGCTTGGCCGGAAAAAAGGGTGAAAAACTGTTTTTT. As protein: CASSLAGKKGEKLFF.

The V and J genes are TRBV5-1 and TRBJ1-4; D uncertain. V was pared by 6 bases and J by 0 bases, with 12 bases between. Germline V gene lookup returns CDR1 SGHRS and CDR2 YFSETQ. CDR3 length equals 15 residues. The CDR3 DNA sequence: TGCGCCAGCACACGGTCAGCCACAACTAATGAAAAACTGTTTTTT. Its translation is CASTRSATTNEKLFF.

V is TRBV11-2 and J is TRBJ2-1; TRBD2 might be the D (5 bases). The CDR3 is 15 residues long. CDR1 and CDR2 (germline): SGHAT, FQNNGV. V was shortened by 5 bases and J by 1 base, with 12 bases between the two germline ends. Here the CDR3 reads CASSPRVGSYNEQFF. CDR3 DNA sequence: TGTGCCAGCAGCCCGAGGGTGGGGTCCTACAATGAGCAGTTCTTC.

V is TRBV29-1 and J is TRBJ2-7, with D possibly called TRBD1 or TRBD2 (5 bases each). The CDR3 consists of 15 residues. Germline V gene lookup returns CDR1 SQVTM and CDR2 ANQGSEA. V gave up 6 bases and J gave up 11 bases, with 29 bases separating them. The CDR3 region has the DNA TGCAGCGTCGCATACGAGGGCAGGGTAAAAGTGTGGGAGTACTTC. Encoded protein: CSVAYEGRVKVWEYF.

This clone was seen a few times. J is TRBJ2-5 and V is TRBV7-9; TRBD1 agrees at 11 bases. V lost 5 bases and J lost 5; bases outside the gene matches: 13. The germline gives CDR1 SEHNR, CDR2 FQNEAQ (reference sequence). The CDR3 has 17 residues. CDR3 coding DNA: TGTGCCAGCAGCCCACCCTGGGACAGGGGGTTAGTTGAGACCCAGTACTTC. This codes for CASSPPWDRGLVETQYF.

This clone was seen more than once but under ten times. J is TRBJ1-2 and V is TRBV5-1, with 7 bases fitting TRBD1. V shed 2 bases and J 6 bases; nucleotides not matched to a gene: 10. This CDR3 has 15 residues. Germline lookup yields CDR1 SGHRS and CDR2 YFSETQ. This CDR3 is CASSFGQGERDGYTF. The CDR3 nucleotides read TGCGCCAGCAGCTTTGGGCAGGGGGAACGGGATGGCTACACCTTC. The full variable domain, with the rest looked up from reference TRBV5-1 and TRBJ1-2, is KAGVTQTPRYLIKTRGQQVTLSCSPISGHRSVSWYQQTPGQGLQFLFEYFSETQRNKGNFPGRFSGRQFSNSRSEMNVSTLELGDSALYLCASSFGQGERDGYTFGSGTRLTVV.

The J gene is TRBJ2-1, the V gene TRBV6-5; 11 bases match TRBD2. There are 15 residues in the CDR3. V lost 6 bases to trimming and J lost 6 bases; unmatched junction nucleotides: 7. Looked up from germline, CDR1 is MNHEY and CDR2 is SVGAGI. CDR3 protein: CASSLLAGVPNEQFF. In DNA form, the CDR3 reads TGTGCCAGCAGCTTACTAGCGGGAGTACCCAATGAGCAGTTCTTC.

This rearrangement joins TRBV7-2 to TRBJ1-1, with a tentative D call TRBD1 (5 bases). Per germline, CDR1 SGHTA and CDR2 FQGNSA. This CDR3 comprises 14 residues. Trimming pared 3 bases from V and 6 bases from J, leaving 14 bases between. The CDR3: CASSFTRDKAEAFF. As DNA, the CDR3 is TGTGCCAGCAGCTTTACCAGGGATAAGGCTGAAGCTTTCTTT.

The CDR3 is CASSWHNYGYTF. The DNA for the CDR3 is TGTGCCAGCAGTTGGCACAACTATGGCTACACCTTC. The rearrangement uses TRBV28 and TRBJ1-2; no reliable D call. V gave up 4 bases and J gave up 2 bases, with 5 bases separating them. CDR1 is MDHEN, CDR2 SYDVKM, per germline. CDR3 length: 12 amino acids.

The gene calls are TRBV28 and TRBJ1-1; TRBD1 is a possible D gene (5 bases). The CDR3 has 11 residues. Trimming shortened V by 1 base and J by 11 bases, and 8 bases separated the two germline ends. From germline, CDR1 is MDHEN and CDR2 SYDVKM. The CDR3, as DNA: TGTGCCAGCAGTTTATACGGGACCGCTTTCTTT. Protein sequence: CASSLYGTAFF. Complete variable domain (other parts from reference TRBV28 and TRBJ1-1): DVKVTQSSRYLVKRTGEKVFLECVQDMDHENMFWYRQDPGLGLRLIYFSYDVKMKEKGDIPEGYSVSREKKERFSLILESASTNQTSMYLCASSLYGTAFFGQGTRLTVV.

This clone appeared a few times. This chain uses TRBV28 with TRBJ1-2; D is unclear. The V gene's germline CDR1 is MDHEN and CDR2 SYDVKM. V was pared by 4 bases and J by 2 bases, with 5 bases between. The CDR3 loop spans 12 amino acids. The CDR3 DNA reads TGTGCCAGCAGTTCGCAGAACTATGGCTACACCTTC. Translated: CASSSQNYGYTF.

V gene TRBV30 combines with J gene TRBJ2-2; TRBD2 matches at 8 bases. After removal of 3 bases from V and 8 bases from J, the junction contained 14 bases not matched to a gene. The CDR3 loop spans 16 amino acids. In germline, CDR1 is GTSNPN, CDR2 SVGIG (reference sequence). The CDR3 DNA reads TGTGCCTGGAGGGGAGAGCGGGGGTTACAAGGTGGGGAGCTGTTTTTT. It is translated as CAWRGERGLQGGELFF.

The V call is TRBV7-2, the J call TRBJ1-5; 7 bases are a match to TRBD1. CDR3 length equals 15 residues. Germline-derived CDR1 and CDR2 are SGHTA and FQGNSA. V was pared by 5 bases and J by 2 bases, with 6 bases of the junction left unmatched. The CDR3 bases are TGTGCCAGCAGCACGGAGACAGGGCGCAATCAGCCCCAGCATTTT. Residues: CASSTETGRNQPQHF.

V gene TRBV29-1 combines with J gene TRBJ2-7, with TRBD2 matching 13 bases. The germline V gene encodes CDR1 SQVTM and CDR2 ANQGSEA. The CDR3 runs to 13 residues. The V and J ends lost 5 bases and 4 bases, in that order; junction bases with no gene match: 2. The CDR3 sequence is CSVRTSGSYEQYF. The DNA of the CDR3 is TGCAGCGTTCGGACTAGCGGGAGTTACGAGCAGTACTTC.

There are a few counts of this clone. The chain carries TRBV5-1 and TRBJ1-4, with TRBD1 identical over 8 bases. Unmatched junction bases numbered 0, after V lost 0 bases and J lost 5 bases. Germline V gives CDR1 SGHRS, CDR2 YFSETQ. This CDR3 contains 14 residues. The DNA for the CDR3 is TGCGCCAGCAGCTTGGGGACAGGGAATGAAAAACTGTTTTTT. It is translated as CASSLGTGNEKLFF. Using reference TRBV5-1 and TRBJ1-4 for the parts outside the CDR3, the full variable domain is KAGVTQTPRYLIKTRGQQVTLSCSPISGHRSVSWYQQTPGQGLQFLFEYFSETQRNKGNFPGRFSGRQFSNSRSEMNVSTLELGDSALYLCASSLGTGNEKLFFGSGTQLSVL.

J is TRBJ2-1 and V is TRBV9; a possible D gene is TRBD2 (5 bases). Germline CDR1 SGDLS, CDR2 YYNGEE. Trimming stripped 3 bases from V and 9 bases from J, with 16 bases between. This CDR3 has 14 residues. CDR3 amino acids: CASSADRPGSEQFF. CDR3 DNA sequence: TGTGCCAGCAGCGCAGATAGACCGGGGAGTGAGCAGTTCTTC.

This chain joins TRBV28 and TRBJ2-3, with a weak D call TRBD1 (5 bases). The CDR3 covers 16 residues. Germline V CDR1 and CDR2: MDHEN, SYDVKM. With 1 base removed from V and 7 bases from J, the gap between germline ends came to 18 bases. The CDR3 loop is CASSLSGDRGTNTQYF. The CDR3 DNA reads TGTGCCAGCAGTTTATCGGGTGACAGAGGAACCAATACGCAGTATTTT.

The V gene is TRBV4-2, the J gene TRBJ2-3, with D maybe TRBD2 (6 bases). The CDR3 contains 16 residues. Looked up from germline, CDR1 is LGHNA and CDR2 is YNFKEQ. Trimming removed 4 bases at V and 2 bases at J, with 16 bases between. The CDR3 loop reads CASSPPRGGITDTQYF. In nucleotides, the CDR3 is TGTGCCAGCAGCCCCCCGCGTGGCGGGATCACAGATACGCAGTATTTT.

This clone appeared once. The chain is built from TRBV29-1 and TRBJ2-5; D is unclear. V was pared by 2 bases and J by 5 bases, with 12 bases between. CDR1 and CDR2 (germline): SQVTM, ANQGSEA. The length of the CDR3 is 13 residues. In DNA form, the CDR3 reads TGCAGCGTTGAATGGGGTTCCGGGGAGACCCAGTACTTC. Translating gives CSVEWGSGETQYF.

The genes are TRBV21-1 and TRBJ2-4. TRBV21-1 counts as a pseudogene. The CDR3 runs to 14 residues. CDR3 bases: TGTGCCAGCACCCAATTCCAGACCCAAAACATTCAGTACTTC. It is translated as CASTQFQTQNIQYF.

This chain joins TRBV9 and TRBJ2-3, with D perhaps matching TRBD1 (5 bases). Germline values: CDR1 SGDLS, CDR2 YYNGEE. The ends were cut back, 6 bases at V and 0 bases at J, with 14 bases in the middle. CDR3 length equals 15 residues. CDR3 amino acids: CASTPTGGSTDTQYF. DNA for the CDR3: TGTGCCAGCACCCCCACAGGCGGCAGCACAGATACGCAGTATTTT.

In nucleotides, the CDR3 is TGTGCCTGGAGTGTATCAGGGTCTGGGGAAGCTTTCTTT. As protein: CAWSVSGSGEAFF. This sequence joins TRBV30 and TRBJ1-1, with D perhaps TRBD1 (5 bases). The CDR3 runs to 13 residues. Germline CDR1 is GTSNPN and CDR2 is SVGIG (reference sequence). V was clipped by 0 bases and J by 8 bases, with 13 bases between them.

This clone was seen more than once but under ten times. The J gene is TRBJ2-2, the V gene TRBV6-5; 8 positions agree with TRBD2. The germline CDR1 and CDR2 sequences are MNHEY and SVGAGI. The V and J ends lost 8 bases and 5 bases, in that order; junction bases with no gene match: 10. This CDR3 is built from 15 residues. The CDR3 DNA is TGTGCCAGCGAAGCCGGGAGCGGGAGAACCGGGGAGCTGTTTTTT. Its translation is CASEAGSGRTGELFF.

This chain links TRBV5-1 with TRBJ2-5, with a weak D call TRBD2 (6 bases). The germline V gene has CDR1 SGHRS and CDR2 YFSETQ. This CDR3 contains 16 residues. V lost 2 bases and J 4 bases, leaving 18 bases between the germline ends. The CDR3 region has the DNA TGCGCCAGCAGCTTCGGAGCGGGCGACCCTGGAGAGACCCAGTACTTC. Residues: CASSFGAGDPGETQYF.

The chain recombines TRBV5-8 with TRBJ2-1, with TRBD2 matching 9 bases. V was pared by 1 base and J by 7 bases, with 6 bases of the junction left unmatched. Per germline, CDR1 SGHTS and CDR2 YDEGEE. The CDR3 sequence is 15 residues long. CDR3 sequence: CASSLTGTSHNEQFF. DNA of the CDR3: TGTGCCAGCAGCTTGACTGGGACTAGCCATAATGAGCAGTTCTTC. The full variable domain, completed using reference TRBV5-8 and TRBJ2-1, is EAGVTQSPTHLIKTRGQQATLRCSPISGHTSVYWYQQALGLGLQFLLWYDEGEERNRGNFPPRFSGRQFPNYSSELNVNALELEDSALYLCASSLTGTSHNEQFFGPGTRLTVL.

V is TRBV10-3 and J is TRBJ1-3, with a weak D call TRBD1 (5 bases). The germline V and J ends were trimmed by 8 bases and 0 bases, with 11 bases remaining between them. Germline V lookup: CDR1 ENHRY, CDR2 SYGVKD. This CDR3 spans 14 amino acids. In DNA, the CDR3 is TGTGCCATCCAGACAGATTACTCTGGAAACACCATATATTTT. Protein: CAIQTDYSGNTIYF.

The V call is TRBV9, the J call TRBJ1-6; D is perhaps TRBD1 (5 bases). CDR3 length: 18 amino acids. Germline V gene data show CDR1 as SGDLS and CDR2 as YYNGEE. The V end lost 3 bases, the J end lost 8 bases, and 24 bases lay between the germline ends. The CDR3 DNA follows: TGTGCCAGCAGCGCCCTTAGTGGGGCCCAGAGGGGCTATTCACCCCTCCACTTT. This sequence encodes CASSALSGAQRGYSPLHF.